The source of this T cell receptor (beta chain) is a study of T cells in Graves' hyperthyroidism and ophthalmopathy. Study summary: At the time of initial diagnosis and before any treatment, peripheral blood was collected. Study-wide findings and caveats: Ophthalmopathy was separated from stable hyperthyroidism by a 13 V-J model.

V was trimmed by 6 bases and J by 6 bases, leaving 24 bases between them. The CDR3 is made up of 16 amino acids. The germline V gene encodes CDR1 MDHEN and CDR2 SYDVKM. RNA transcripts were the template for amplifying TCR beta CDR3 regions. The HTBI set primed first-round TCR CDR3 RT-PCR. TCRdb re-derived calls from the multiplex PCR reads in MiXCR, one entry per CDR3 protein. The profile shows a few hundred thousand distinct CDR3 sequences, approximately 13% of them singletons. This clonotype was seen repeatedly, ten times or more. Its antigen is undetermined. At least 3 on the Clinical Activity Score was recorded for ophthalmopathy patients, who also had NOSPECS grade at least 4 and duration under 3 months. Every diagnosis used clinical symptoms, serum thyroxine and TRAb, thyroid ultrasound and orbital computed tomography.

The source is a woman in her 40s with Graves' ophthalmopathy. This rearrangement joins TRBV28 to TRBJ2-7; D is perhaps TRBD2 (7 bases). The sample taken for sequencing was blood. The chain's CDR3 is CASSSPRWGGASEQYF. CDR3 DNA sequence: TGTGCCAGCAGCAGCCCAAGGTGGGGGGGCGCGTCCGAGCAGTACTTC.